This T cell receptor (beta chain) is from a study of naive and memory T cell subsets. Study-level findings and limits: Over 85% of naive TCR sequences appeared only once, unlike memory subsets. Gini index rose across naive, CM, EM and EMRA in CD4 and CD8. A few larger clonotypes appeared in naive repertoires, especially CD8, possibly memory cells re-expressing CD45RA.

This clonotype appeared a single time. As yet, its antigen is unknown. The CDR3 sequence is 13 residues long. The V and J ends lost 9 bases and 4 bases, in that order; junction bases with no gene match: 8. Alpha and beta libraries were amplified separately from the second PCR onward. CD4 T cells were positively selected, then CD8 T cells from the CD4-negative fraction. Both TRBC1 and TRBC2 were covered by a beta constant-region primer of two equimolar oligonucleotides. Nested alpha and beta constant-region primers with the SP2 primer drove four PCR rounds on ligated cDNA. TCRdb called the UMI-ligation and nested PCR reads again in MiXCR, with one record for every CDR3 protein. The top ten hold 0.11% of the sample, which has about 150,000 distinct CDR3 sequences, 22% seen once.

This TCR derives from a human donor in good health. Specimen: naive CD4+ T cells from blood. The chain carries TRBV12-3 or TRBV12-4 and TRBJ1-1; 7 bases agree with TRBD1. This CDR3 reads CASSQGEATEAFF. Here the CDR3 DNA reads TGTGCCAGTAGCCAGGGGGAGGCCACTGAAGCTTTCTTT.